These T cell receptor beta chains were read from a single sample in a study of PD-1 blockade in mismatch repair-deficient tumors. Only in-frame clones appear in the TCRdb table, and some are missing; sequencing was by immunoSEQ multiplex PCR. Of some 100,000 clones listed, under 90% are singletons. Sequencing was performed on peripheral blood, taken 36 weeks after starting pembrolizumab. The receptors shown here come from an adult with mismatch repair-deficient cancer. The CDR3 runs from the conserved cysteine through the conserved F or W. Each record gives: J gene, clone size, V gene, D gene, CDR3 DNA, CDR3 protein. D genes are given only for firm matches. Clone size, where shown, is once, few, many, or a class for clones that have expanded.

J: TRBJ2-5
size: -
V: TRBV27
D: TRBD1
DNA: TGTGCCAGCAGTTGGGACAGCCAAGAGACCCAGTACTTC
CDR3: CASSWDSQETQYF

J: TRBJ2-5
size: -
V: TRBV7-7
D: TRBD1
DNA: TGTGCTAGCAGCTTAGACAGGGTTGAGACCCAGTACTTC
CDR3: CASSLDRVETQYF

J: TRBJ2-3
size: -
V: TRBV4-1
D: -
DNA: TGCGCCAGCAGCCAAGAAGCCCTGGGCACAGATACGCAGTATTTT
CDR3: CASSQEALGTDTQYF

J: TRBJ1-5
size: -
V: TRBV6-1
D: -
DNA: TGTGCCAGCAGTGAAGAACAGCAGCCCCAGCATTTT
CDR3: CASSEEQQPQHF

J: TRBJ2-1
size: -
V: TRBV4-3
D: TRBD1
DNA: TGCGCCAGCAGCCATCCCGGGACAGGGGTGTTTGAGCAGTTCTTC
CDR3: CASSHPGTGVFEQFF

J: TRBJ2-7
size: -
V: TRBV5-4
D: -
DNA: TGTGCCAGCAGCCCCTCCCGGACAGCCTACGAGCAGTACTTC
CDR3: CASSPSRTAYEQYF

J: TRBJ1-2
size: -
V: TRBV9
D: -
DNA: TGTGCCAGCAGCGCCCCCGGGGGCTATGGCTACACCTTC
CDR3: CASSAPGGYGYTF

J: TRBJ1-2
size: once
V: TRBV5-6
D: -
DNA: TGTGCCAGCTGCCGCAGGGGATTGAGGTTGGGCTACACCTTC
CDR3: CASCRRGLRLGYTF

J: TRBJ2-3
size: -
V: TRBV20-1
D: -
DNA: TGCAGTGCTATAGGTACAGATACGCAGTATTTT
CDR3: CSAIGTDTQYF

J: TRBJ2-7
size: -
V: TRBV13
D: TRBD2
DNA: TGTGCCAGCAGCGCAGGGACTAGCGGGATCTACGAGCAGTACTTC
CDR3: CASSAGTSGIYEQYF

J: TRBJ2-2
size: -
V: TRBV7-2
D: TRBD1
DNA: TGTGCCAGCAGCCAGTACGTAGACAGGGGACGGGCCGGGGAGCTGTTTTTT
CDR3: CASSQYVDRGRAGELFF

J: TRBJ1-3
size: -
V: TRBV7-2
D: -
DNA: TGTGCCAGCAGCCCTCCGGGACTCCTCTCTGGAAACACCATATATTTT
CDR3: CASSPPGLLSGNTIYF

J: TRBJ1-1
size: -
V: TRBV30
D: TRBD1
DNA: TGTGCCTGGAGTCAGGGGGCTTACACTGAAGCTTTCTTT
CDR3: CAWSQGAYTEAFF

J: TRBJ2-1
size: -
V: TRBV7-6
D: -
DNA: TGTGCCAGCAGCTTCTTGGGGGGCAATTACAATGAGCAGTTCTTC
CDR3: CASSFLGGNYNEQFF

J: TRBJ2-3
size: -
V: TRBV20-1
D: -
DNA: TGCAGTGCTAGAGTGCCAGATACGCAGTATTTT
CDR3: CSARVPDTQYF

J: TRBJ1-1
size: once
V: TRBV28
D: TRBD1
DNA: TGTGCCAGCACCTCCGGACAGGACACTGAAGCTTTCTTT
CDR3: CASTSGQDTEAFF

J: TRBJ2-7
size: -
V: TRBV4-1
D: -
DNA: TGCGCCAGCAGCCATCAGGACCGGGGTGGCGAGCAGTACTTC
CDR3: CASSHQDRGGEQYF

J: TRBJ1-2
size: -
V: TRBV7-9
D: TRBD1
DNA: TGTGCCGCACTCCAAAGACAGGGGGCAAACTATGGCTACACCTTC
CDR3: CAALQRQGANYGYTF

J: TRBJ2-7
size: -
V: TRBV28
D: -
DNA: TGTGCCAGCAGTTTAACGGCTCCCTACGAGCAGTACTTC
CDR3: CASSLTAPYEQYF

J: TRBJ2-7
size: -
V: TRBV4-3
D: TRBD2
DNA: TGCGCCAGCAGCCAATCGGGACTAGCGGGGTTCTACGAGCAGTACTTC
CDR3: CASSQSGLAGFYEQYF

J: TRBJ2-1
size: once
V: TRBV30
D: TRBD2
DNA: TGTGCCTGGAGTGTACGTCATGGTAGCGGGAGCTCCTACAATGAGCAGTTCTTC
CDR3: CAWSVRHGSGSSYNEQFF

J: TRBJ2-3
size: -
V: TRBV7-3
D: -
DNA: TGTGCCAGCAGCGGAGGGACACCCAGCACAGATACGCAGTATTTT
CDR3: CASSGGTPSTDTQYF

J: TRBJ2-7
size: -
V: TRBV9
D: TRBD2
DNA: TGTGCCAGCAGCACAGGTCCGCTAGCGGCTTCCTACGAGCAGTACTTC
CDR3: CASSTGPLAASYEQYF

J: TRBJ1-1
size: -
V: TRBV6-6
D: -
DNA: TGTGCCAGCAGACCGGACTTGGGGGGCACTGAAGCTTTCTTT
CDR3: CASRPDLGGTEAFF

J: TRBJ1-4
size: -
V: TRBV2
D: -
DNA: TGTGCCAGCAGTGACCAGGGGCTAGGTGAAAAACTGTTTTTT
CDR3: CASSDQGLGEKLFF

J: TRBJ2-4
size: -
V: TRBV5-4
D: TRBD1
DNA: TGTGCCAGCAGCCCGACAGGGTTTGACATTCAGTACTTC
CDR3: CASSPTGFDIQYF

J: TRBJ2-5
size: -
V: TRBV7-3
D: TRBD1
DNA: TGTGCCAGCAGCTTGGGACAGGGATTGTACCAAGAGACCCAGTACTTC
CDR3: CASSLGQGLYQETQYF

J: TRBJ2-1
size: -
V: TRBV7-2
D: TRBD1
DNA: TGTGCCAGCAGCTTAGTAGGGGGCAACAATGAGCAGTTCTTC
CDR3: CASSLVGGNNEQFF

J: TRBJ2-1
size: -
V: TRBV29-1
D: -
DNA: TGCAGCGTTGCTACCAGCAGCGGGCGTTCTGAGCAGTTCTTC
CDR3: CSVATSSGRSEQFF

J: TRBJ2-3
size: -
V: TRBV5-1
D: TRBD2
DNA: TGCGCCAGCAGGGTGGGATGGACTAGCGGGACAGATACGCAGTATTTT
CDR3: CASRVGWTSGTDTQYF

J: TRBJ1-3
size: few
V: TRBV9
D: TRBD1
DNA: TGTGCCAGCAGCGCCCGGGACAGGGAAGGAAACACCATATATTTT
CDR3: CASSARDREGNTIYF

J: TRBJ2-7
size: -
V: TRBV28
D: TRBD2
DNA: TGTGCCAGCAGTTTATTCCGGGAGGCGTCCTACGAGCAGTACTTC
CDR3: CASSLFREASYEQYF

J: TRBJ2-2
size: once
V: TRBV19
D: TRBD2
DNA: TGTGCCAGTAGTACGACCACTAGCGGGAGTGGTACCGGGGAGCTGTTTTTT
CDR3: CASSTTTSGSGTGELFF

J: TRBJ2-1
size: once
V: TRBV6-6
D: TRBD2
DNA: TGTGCCAGCAGTTACCCGGGAGGGCCCCCCTACAATGAGCAGTTCTTC
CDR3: CASSYPGGPPYNEQFF

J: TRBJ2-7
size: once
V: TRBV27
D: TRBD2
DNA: TGTGCCAGCAGTCTGAGCGGGAGTGCGTCCGAGCAGTACTTC
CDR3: CASSLSGSASEQYF

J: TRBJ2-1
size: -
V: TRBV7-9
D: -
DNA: TGTGCCAGTCTGGGACTTACACAAGAGCAGTTCTTC
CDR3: CASLGLTQEQFF

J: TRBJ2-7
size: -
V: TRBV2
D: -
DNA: TGTGCCAGCAGGAGGAGAGGGGACCACTACGAGCAGTACTTC
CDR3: CASRRRGDHYEQYF

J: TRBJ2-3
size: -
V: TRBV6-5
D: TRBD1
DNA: TGTGCCAGCAGTTACTCACAGGGGCCACGCACAGATACGCAGTATTTT
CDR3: CASSYSQGPRTDTQYF

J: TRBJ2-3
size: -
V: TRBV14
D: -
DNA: TGTGCCAGCAGCCAGCTCACTAGTTGGAGGGCAGATACGCAGTATTTT
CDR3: CASSQLTSWRADTQYF

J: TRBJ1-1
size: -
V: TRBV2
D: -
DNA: TGTGCCAGCAGTGAAGCGAACCGGGCTCCGAACACTGAAGCTTTCTTT
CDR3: CASSEANRAPNTEAFF

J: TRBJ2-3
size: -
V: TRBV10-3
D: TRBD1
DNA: TGTGCCATCAGTGAGTCGACGGGACAGGGAAGGGCAGATACGCAGTATTTT
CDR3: CAISESTGQGRADTQYF

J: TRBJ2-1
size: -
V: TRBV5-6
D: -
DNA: TGTGCCAGCAGCTTGGCCCCTCCCCCCAATGAGCAGTTCTTC
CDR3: CASSLAPPPNEQFF

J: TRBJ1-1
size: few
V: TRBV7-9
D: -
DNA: TGTGCCAGCAGCTTAGACGAGGGGGTGGGATCTGAAGCTTTCTTT
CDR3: CASSLDEGVGSEAFF

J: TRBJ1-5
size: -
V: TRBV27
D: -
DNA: TGTGCCAGCAGATCAACAGGGAACCAGCCCCAGCATTTT
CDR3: CASRSTGNQPQHF

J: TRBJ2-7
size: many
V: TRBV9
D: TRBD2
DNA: TGTGCCAGCAGCGCAGGACTAGACTCCTACGAGCAGTACTTC
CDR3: CASSAGLDSYEQYF

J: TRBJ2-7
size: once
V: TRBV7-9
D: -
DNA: TGTGCCAGCAGCTTAAGTGGGGGAGGAACCTCGGCGCGGGCTGAGCAGTACTTC
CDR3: CASSLSGGGTSARAEQYF

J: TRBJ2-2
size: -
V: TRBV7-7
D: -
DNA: TGTGCTAGCAGCTTAGACCTGAACACCGGGGAGCTGTTTTTT
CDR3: CASSLDLNTGELFF

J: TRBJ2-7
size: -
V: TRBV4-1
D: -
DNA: TGCGCCAGCAGCCCACGCACCCGAAGGGTTCGTTCCTACGAGCAGTACTTC
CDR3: CASSPRTRRVRSYEQYF

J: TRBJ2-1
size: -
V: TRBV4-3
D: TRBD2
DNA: TGCGCCAGCAGCCAAGAGATTCTAGCGGCCTCCTACAATGAGCAGTTCTTC
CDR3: CASSQEILAASYNEQFF

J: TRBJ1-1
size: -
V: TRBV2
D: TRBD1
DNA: TGTGCCAGCAGTGCCACCGGGACAGAGAACACTGAAGCTTTCTTT
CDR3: CASSATGTENTEAFF

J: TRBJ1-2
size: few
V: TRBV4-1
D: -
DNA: TGCGCCAGCAGCCAAGTGGGGACCCCCGGTGGCTACACCTTC
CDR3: CASSQVGTPGGYTF

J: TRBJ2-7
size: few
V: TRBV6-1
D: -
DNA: TGTGCCAGCAGTGACGGGTTTGGCCAATCCGACGAGCAGTACTTC
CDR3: CASSDGFGQSDEQYF

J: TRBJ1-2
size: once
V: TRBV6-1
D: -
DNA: TGTGCCAGCAGTCAAGGTCCCAGGACCCCGAATGGCTACACCTTC
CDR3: CASSQGPRTPNGYTF

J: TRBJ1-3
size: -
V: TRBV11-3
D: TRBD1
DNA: TGTGCCAGCAGCTTAGAACAGGGGTCTGGAAACACCATATATTTT
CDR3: CASSLEQGSGNTIYF